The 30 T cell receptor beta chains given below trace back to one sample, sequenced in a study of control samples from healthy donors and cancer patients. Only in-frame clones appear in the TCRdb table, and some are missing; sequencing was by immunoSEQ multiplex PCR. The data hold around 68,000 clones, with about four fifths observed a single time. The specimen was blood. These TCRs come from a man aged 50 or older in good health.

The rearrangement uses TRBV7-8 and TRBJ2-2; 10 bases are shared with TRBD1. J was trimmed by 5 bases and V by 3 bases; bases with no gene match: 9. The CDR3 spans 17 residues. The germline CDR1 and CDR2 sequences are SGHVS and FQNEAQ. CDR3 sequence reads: CASSLRRQGAGTGELFF. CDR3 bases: TGTGCCAGCAGCTTGCGTCGACAGGGGGCTGGAACCGGGGAGCTGTTTTTT. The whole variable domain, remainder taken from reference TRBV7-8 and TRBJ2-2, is GAGVSQSPRYKVAKRGQDVALRCDPISGHVSLFWYQQALGQGPEFLTYFQNEAQLDKSGLPSDRFFAERPEGSVSTLKIQRTQQEDSAVYLCASSLRRQGAGTGELFFGEGSRLTVL.

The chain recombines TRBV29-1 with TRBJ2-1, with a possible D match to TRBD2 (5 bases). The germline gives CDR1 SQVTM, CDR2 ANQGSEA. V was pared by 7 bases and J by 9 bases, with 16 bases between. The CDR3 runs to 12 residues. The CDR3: CSAPSPNSEQFF. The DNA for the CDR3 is TGCAGCGCCCCTAGCCCGAATTCTGAGCAGTTCTTC.

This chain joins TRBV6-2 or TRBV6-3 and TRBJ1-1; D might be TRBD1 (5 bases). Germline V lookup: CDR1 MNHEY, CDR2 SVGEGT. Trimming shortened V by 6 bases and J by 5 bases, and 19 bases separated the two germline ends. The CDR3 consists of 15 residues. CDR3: CASSPQIGWGTEAFF. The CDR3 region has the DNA TGTGCCAGCAGCCCTCAGATCGGATGGGGGACTGAAGCTTTCTTT.

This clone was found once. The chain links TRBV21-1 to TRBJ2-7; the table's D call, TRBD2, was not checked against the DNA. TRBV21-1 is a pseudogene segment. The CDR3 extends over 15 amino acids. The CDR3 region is CASTSWAGEINEQYF. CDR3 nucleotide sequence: TGTGCCAGCACCTCTTGGGCGGGGGAGATCAACGAGCAGTACTTC.

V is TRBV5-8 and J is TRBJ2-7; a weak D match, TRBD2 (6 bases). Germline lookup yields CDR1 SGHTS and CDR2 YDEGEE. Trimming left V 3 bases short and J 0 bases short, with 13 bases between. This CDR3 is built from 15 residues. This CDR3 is CASSSDGLSSYEQYF. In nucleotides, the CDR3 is TGTGCCAGCAGCTCTGACGGACTAAGCTCCTACGAGCAGTACTTC.

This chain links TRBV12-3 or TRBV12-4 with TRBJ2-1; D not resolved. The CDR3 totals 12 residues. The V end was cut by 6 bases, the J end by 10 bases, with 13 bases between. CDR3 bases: TGTGCCAGCAGCCTACTTCGTAAGGAGCAGTTCTTC. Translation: CASSLLRKEQFF.

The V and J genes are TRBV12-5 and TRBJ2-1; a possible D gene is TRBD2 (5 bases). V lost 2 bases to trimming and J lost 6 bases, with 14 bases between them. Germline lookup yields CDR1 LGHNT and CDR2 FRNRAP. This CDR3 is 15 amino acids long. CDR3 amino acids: CASGLRLASINEQFF. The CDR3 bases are TGTGCTAGTGGTTTGCGGCTAGCCTCTATCAATGAGCAGTTCTTC.

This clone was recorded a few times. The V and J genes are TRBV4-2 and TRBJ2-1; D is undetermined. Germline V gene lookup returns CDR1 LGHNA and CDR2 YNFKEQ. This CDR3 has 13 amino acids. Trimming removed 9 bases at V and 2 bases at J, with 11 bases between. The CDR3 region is CASTDGTYNEQFF. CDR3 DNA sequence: TGTGCCAGTACTGACGGAACCTACAATGAGCAGTTCTTC.

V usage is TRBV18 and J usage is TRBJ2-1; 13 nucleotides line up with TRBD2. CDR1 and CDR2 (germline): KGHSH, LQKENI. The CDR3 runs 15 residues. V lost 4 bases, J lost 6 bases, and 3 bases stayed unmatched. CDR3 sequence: CASSRTSGSVNEQFF. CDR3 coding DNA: TGTGCCAGCTCACGGACTAGCGGGAGCGTCAATGAGCAGTTCTTC.

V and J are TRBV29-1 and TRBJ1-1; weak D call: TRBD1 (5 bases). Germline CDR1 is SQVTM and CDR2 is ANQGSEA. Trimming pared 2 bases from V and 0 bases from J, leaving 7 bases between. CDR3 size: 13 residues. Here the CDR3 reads CSVERQMNTEAFF. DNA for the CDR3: TGCAGCGTTGAACGACAGATGAACACTGAAGCTTTCTTT.

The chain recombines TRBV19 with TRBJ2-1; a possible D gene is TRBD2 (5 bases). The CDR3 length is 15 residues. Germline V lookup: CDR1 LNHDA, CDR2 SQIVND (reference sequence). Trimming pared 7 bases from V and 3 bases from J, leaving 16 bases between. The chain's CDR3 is CASIGWGANYNEQFF. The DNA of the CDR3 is TGTGCCAGTATCGGCTGGGGAGCTAACTACAATGAGCAGTTCTTC.

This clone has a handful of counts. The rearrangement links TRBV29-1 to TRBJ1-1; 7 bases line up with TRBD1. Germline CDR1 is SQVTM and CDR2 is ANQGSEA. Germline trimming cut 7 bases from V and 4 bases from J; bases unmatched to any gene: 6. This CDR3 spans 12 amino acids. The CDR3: CSAGEGATEAFF. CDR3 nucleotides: TGCAGCGCGGGGGAGGGGGCCACTGAAGCTTTCTTT.

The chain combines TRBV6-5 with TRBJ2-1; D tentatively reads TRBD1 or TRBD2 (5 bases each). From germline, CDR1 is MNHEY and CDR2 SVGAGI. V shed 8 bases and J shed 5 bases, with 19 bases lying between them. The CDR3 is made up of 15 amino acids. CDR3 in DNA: TGTGCCAGCCGGTTAGGGTTCCTGGGACACAATGAGCAGTTCTTC. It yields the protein CASRLGFLGHNEQFF.

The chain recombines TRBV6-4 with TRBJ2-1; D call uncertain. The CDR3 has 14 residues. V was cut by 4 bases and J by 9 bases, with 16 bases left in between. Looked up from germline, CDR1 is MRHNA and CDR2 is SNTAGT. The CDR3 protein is CASSVGYYLGEQFF. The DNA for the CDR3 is TGTGCCAGCAGTGTAGGCTACTATCTGGGTGAGCAGTTCTTC.

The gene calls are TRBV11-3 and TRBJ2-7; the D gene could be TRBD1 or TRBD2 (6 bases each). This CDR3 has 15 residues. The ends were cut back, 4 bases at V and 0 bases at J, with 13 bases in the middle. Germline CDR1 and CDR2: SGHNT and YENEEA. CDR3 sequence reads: CASSSWTAGSYEQYF. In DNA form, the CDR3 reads TGTGCCAGCAGCTCCTGGACAGCGGGCTCCTACGAGCAGTACTTC.

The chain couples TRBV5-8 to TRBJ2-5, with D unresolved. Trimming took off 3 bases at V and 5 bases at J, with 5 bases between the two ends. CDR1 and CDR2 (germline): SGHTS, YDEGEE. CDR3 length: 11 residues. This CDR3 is CASSSGETQYF. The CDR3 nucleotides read TGTGCCAGCAGCTCGGGTGAGACCCAGTACTTC. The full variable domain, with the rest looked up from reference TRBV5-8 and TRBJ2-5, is EAGVTQSPTHLIKTRGQQATLRCSPISGHTSVYWYQQALGLGLQFLLWYDEGEERNRGNFPPRFSGRQFPNYSSELNVNALELEDSALYLCASSSGETQYFGPGTRLLVL.

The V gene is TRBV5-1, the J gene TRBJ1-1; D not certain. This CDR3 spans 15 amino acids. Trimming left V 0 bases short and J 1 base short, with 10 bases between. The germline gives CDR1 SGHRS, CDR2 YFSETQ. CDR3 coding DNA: TGCGCCAGCAGCTTGGCAGGTGGTAGGAACACTGAAGCTTTCTTT. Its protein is CASSLAGGRNTEAFF.

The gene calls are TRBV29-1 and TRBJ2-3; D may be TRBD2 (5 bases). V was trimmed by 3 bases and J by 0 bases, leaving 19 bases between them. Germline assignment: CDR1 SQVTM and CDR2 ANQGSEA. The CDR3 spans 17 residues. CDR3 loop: CSVDPLITGISTDTQYF. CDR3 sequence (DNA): TGCAGCGTTGACCCCCTGATTACGGGGATTAGCACAGATACGCAGTATTTT.

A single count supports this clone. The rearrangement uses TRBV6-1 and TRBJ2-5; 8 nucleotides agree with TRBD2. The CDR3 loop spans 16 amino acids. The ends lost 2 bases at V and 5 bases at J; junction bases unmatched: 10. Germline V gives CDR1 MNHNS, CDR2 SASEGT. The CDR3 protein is CASSEWSGSGEETQYF. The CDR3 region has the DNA TGTGCCAGCAGTGAATGGAGCGGGAGTGGCGAGGAGACCCAGTACTTC.

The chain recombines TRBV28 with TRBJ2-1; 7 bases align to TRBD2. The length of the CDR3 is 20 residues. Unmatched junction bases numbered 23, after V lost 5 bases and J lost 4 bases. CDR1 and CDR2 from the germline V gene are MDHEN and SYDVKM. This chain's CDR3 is CASSQGPPIGSSGLYNEQFF. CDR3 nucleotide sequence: TGTGCCAGCAGTCAGGGCCCCCCGATCGGCTCTAGCGGTTTATACAATGAGCAGTTCTTC.

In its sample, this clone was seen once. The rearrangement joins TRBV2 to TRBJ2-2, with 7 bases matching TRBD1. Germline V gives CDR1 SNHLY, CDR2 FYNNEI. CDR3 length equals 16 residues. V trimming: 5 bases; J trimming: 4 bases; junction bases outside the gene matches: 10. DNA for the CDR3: TGTGCCAGCAGTCTACTTAAGGGACAGTTCACCGGGGAGCTGTTTTTT. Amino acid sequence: CASSLLKGQFTGELFF.

The CDR3 here is CASSLQQGNVYTF. The CDR3 region has the DNA TGTGCCAGCAGTTTGCAACAGGGAAATGTCTACACCTTC. The chain links TRBV27 to TRBJ1-2; tentative D call: TRBD1 (6 bases). The CDR3 runs to 13 residues. Deletions cut 3 bases from V and 10 bases from J, with 15 bases between. Germline V CDR1 and CDR2: MNHEY, SMNVEV (reference sequence).

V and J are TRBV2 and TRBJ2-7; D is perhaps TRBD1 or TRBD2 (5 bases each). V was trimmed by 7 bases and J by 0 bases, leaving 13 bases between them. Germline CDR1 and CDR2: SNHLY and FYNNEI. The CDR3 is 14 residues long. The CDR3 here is CASNFPGSSYEQYF. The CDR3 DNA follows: TGTGCCAGCAATTTCCCAGGGAGCTCCTACGAGCAGTACTTC.

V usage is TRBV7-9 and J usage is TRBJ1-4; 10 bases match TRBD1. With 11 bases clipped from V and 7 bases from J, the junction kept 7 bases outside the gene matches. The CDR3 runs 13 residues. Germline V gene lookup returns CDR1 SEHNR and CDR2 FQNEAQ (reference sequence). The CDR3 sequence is CAAQRDRGEKLFF. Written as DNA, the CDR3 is TGTGCCGCGCAGAGGGACAGGGGTGAAAAACTGTTTTTT.

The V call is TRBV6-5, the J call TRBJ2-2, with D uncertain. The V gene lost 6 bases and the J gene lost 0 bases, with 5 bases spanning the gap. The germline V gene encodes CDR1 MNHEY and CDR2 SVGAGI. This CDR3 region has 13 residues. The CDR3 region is CASRPPNTGELFF. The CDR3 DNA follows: TGTGCCAGCAGGCCTCCGAACACCGGGGAGCTGTTTTTT.

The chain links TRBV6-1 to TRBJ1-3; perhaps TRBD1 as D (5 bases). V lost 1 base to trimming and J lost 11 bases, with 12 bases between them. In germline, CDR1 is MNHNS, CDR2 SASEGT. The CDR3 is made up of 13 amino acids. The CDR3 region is CASSEVTGHPIYF. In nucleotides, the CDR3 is TGTGCCAGCAGTGAAGTAACAGGTCATCCCATATATTTT.

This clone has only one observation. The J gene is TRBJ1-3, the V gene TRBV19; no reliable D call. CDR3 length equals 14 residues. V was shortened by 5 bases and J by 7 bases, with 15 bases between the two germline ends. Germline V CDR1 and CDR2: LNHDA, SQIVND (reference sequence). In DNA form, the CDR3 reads TGTGCCAGTAGTTCGACGGCGGGAGGGAACACCATATATTTT. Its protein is CASSSTAGGNTIYF.

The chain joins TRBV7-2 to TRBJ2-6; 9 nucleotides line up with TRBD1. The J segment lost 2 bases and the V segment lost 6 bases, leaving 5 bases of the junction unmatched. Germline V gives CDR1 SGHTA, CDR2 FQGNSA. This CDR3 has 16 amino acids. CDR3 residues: CASSRTGGAGANVLTF. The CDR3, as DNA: TGTGCCAGCAGTCGTACAGGGGGCGCTGGGGCCAACGTCCTGACTTTC.

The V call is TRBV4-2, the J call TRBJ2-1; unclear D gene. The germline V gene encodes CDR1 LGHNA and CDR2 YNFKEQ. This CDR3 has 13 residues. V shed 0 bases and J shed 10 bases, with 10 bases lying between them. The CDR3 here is CASSQDFAREQFF. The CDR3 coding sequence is TGTGCCAGCAGCCAAGATTTTGCACGCGAGCAGTTCTTC.

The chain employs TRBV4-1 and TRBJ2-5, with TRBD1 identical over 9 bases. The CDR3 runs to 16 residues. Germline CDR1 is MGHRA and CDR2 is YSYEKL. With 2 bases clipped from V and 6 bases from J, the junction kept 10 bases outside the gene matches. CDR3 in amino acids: CASSQLTGGASKTQYF. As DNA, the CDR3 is TGCGCCAGCAGCCAACTCACAGGGGGCGCATCGAAGACCCAGTACTTC.